The 8 T cell receptor beta chains below all came from one sample that was sequenced in a study of blood T cell repertoires in COVID-19. The protocol was immunoSEQ multiplex PCR, while the TCRdb copy is restricted to in-frame clones and leaves out a portion. The sample has 180,000 or so clones; 80% to 85% are singletons. Sequencing used peripheral blood. The source of these receptors is a human donor with acute or convalescent COVID-19. The donor label of this sample is uncertain.

The genes are TRBV9 and TRBJ2-2; 12 positions match TRBD1. V shed 3 bases and J 7 bases; nucleotides not matched to a gene: 7. CDR3 size: 16 residues. Germline V gene data show CDR1 as SGDLS and CDR2 as YYNGEE. Here the CDR3 reads CASSGRDRGQGGELFF. CDR3 DNA: TGTGCCAGCAGCGGCCGGGACAGGGGGCAGGGCGGGGAGCTGTTTTTT.

This sequence joins TRBV19 and TRBJ1-5; D is unresolved. Trimming shortened V by 6 bases and J by 6 bases, and 12 bases separated the two germline ends. The CDR3 consists of 13 residues. CDR1 is LNHDA and CDR2 is SQIVND in the germline V gene (reference sequence). CDR3 sequence (DNA): TGTGCCAGTAGCGAGCAGGCGGGTCAGCCCCAGCATTTT. Translation: CASSEQAGQPQHF.

The V call is TRBV19, the J call TRBJ1-2, with D possibly matching TRBD1 (5 bases). There are 13 residues in the CDR3. The germline gives CDR1 LNHDA, CDR2 SQIVND (reference sequence). The DNA of the CDR3 is TGTGCAGTCGGGCGGCAGGGTCACTATGGCTACACCTTC. Translation gives CAVGRQGHYGYTF. Filled out from reference TRBV19 and TRBJ1-2, the complete variable domain reads DGGITQSPKYLFRKEGQNVTLSCEQNLNHDAMYWYRQDPGQGLRLIYYSQIVNDFQKGDIAEGYSVSREKKESFPLTVTSAQKNPTAFYLCAVGRQGHYGYTFGSGTRLTVV.

V usage is TRBV5-4 and J usage is TRBJ2-2; tentative D call: TRBD2 (5 bases). Germline CDR1 SGHNT, CDR2 YYREEE (reference sequence). Deletions cut 4 bases from V and 7 bases from J, with 11 bases between. This CDR3 region has 13 residues. CDR3: CASSRGIGGELFF. In nucleotides, the CDR3 is TGTGCCAGCAGCCGGGGAATAGGCGGGGAGCTGTTTTTT.

This clone was counted once. The V and J genes are TRBV3-1 (or the pseudogene TRBV3-2) and TRBJ2-2, with TRBD2 as a possible D gene (5 bases). The CDR3 sequence is 15 residues long. Germline values: CDR1 LGHDT, CDR2 YNNKEL (reference sequence). Trimming left V 3 bases short and J 0 bases short, with 8 bases between. This CDR3 is CASSQTTANTGELFF. The DNA of the CDR3 is TGTGCCAGCAGCCAGACTACAGCGAACACCGGGGAGCTGTTTTTT.

This chain uses TRBV6-5 with TRBJ2-7, with 7 bases aligning to TRBD1. This CDR3 comprises 15 residues. In germline, CDR1 is MNHEY, CDR2 SVGAGI. Germline trimming cut 4 bases from V and 5 bases from J; bases unmatched to any gene: 11. The chain's CDR3 is CASSSPGTRGNEQYF. CDR3 nucleotides: TGTGCCAGCAGTTCCCCCGGGACCAGGGGGAACGAGCAGTACTTC.

The chain employs TRBV3-1 (or the pseudogene TRBV3-2) and TRBJ2-7, with D uncertain. The CDR3 runs 13 residues. CDR1 is LGHDT and CDR2 is YNNKEL in the germline V gene (reference sequence). V lost 1 base and J lost 2, with 6 bases in between. The CDR3 sequence: CASSQAVPYEQYF. In DNA form, the CDR3 reads TGTGCCAGCAGCCAAGCTGTCCCCTACGAGCAGTACTTC.

This clone was seen a handful of times. The V gene is TRBV30, the J gene TRBJ2-5; TRBD2 might be the D (6 bases). Germline CDR1 GTSNPN, CDR2 SVGIG (reference sequence). V lost 3 bases, J lost 4 bases, and 21 bases lay in between. The CDR3 has 16 residues. The chain's CDR3 is CAWRSVGRQEGETQYF. For the CDR3, the DNA is TGTGCCTGGAGAAGTGTGGGGAGGCAGGAGGGAGAGACCCAGTACTTC. The full variable domain, with the rest looked up from reference TRBV30 and TRBJ2-5, is SQTIHQWPATLVQPVGSPLSLECTVEGTSNPNLYWYRQAAGRGLQLLFYSVGIGQISSEVPQNLSASRPQDRQFILSSKKLLLSDSGFYLCAWRSVGRQEGETQYFGPGTRLLVL.